Sequencing of this T cell receptor (beta chain) was carried out in a study of Graves' ophthalmopathy and Graves' hyperthyroidism. The authors amplified TCR beta CDR3 regions from RNA transcripts. The workflow started with a first-round RT-PCR run with HTBI primers and then moved on to a second-round multiplex PCR. TCRdb independently ran MiXCR on the multiplex PCR reads; one entry per CDR3 protein. The table shows about 740,000 distinct CDR3 sequences, with 35% to 50% occurring only once. The V gene's germline CDR1 is MGHDK and CDR2 SYGVNS. The CDR3 totals 16 residues. With 6 bases clipped from V and 13 bases from J, the junction kept 17 bases outside the gene matches.

The receptor comes from an adult man with Graves' ophthalmopathy. This sequence joins TRBV25-1 and TRBJ1-4, with 10 nucleotides matching TRBD1. Sequenced sample: peripheral blood. In DNA form, the CDR3 reads TGTGCCAGCAGGGATACAAAGACAGGGGGCGATGAAGGACTGTTTTTT. Its protein is CASRDTKTGGDEGLFF.